One and the same sample provided the 13 T cell receptor beta chains below, sequenced in a study of cytomegalovirus exposure and HLA in healthy donors. Primers: 60 Vbeta forward and 13 Jbeta reverse. The protocol was immunoSEQ multiplex PCR, while the TCRdb copy is restricted to in-frame clones and leaves out a portion. The profile covers around 100,000 clones, with 79% appearing a single time and approximately 3% taken by the ten largest. Input material: PBMCs. The receptor set was obtained from a woman younger than 30 in good health and CMV-seropositive.

This chain links TRBV27 with TRBJ2-2; 7 bases align to TRBD2. With 0 bases clipped from V and 7 bases from J, the junction kept 14 bases outside the gene matches. This CDR3 has 18 residues. Germline lookup yields CDR1 MNHEY and CDR2 SMNVEV (reference sequence). CDR3 sequence reads: CASSLSWRERYFGGELFF. The CDR3 nucleotides are TGTGCCAGCAGTTTATCGTGGCGGGAGCGTTATTTTGGCGGGGAGCTGTTTTTT.

Remarks on this clone: Other DNA sequences within the sample encode an identical CDR3. The chain couples TRBV28 to TRBJ1-1; D is uncertain. The germline V and J ends were trimmed by 5 bases and 5 bases, with 9 bases remaining between them. The germline V gene encodes CDR1 MDHEN and CDR2 SYDVKM. The CDR3 length is 12 residues. CDR3 in amino acids: CASSPGRTEAFF. The CDR3 nucleotides read TGTGCCAGCAGTCCGGGTCGGACTGAAGCTTTCTTT.

This clone was counted between two and nine times. The V gene is TRBV19, the J gene TRBJ1-1; perhaps TRBD1 as D (6 bases). The CDR3 loop spans 15 amino acids. Germline assignment: CDR1 LNHDA and CDR2 SQIVND (reference sequence). The V end was cut by 5 bases, the J end by 0 bases, with 13 bases between. CDR3 sequence reads: CASSLWGGMNTEAFF. CDR3 bases: TGTGCCAGTAGTCTGTGGGGGGGCATGAACACTGAAGCTTTCTTT.

In nucleotides, the CDR3 is TGTGCCACCAGCAGAGATAAGACAGGGAACTATGGCTACACCTTC. It encodes CATSRDKTGNYGYTF. The chain couples TRBV15 to TRBJ1-2, with TRBD1 matching 7 bases. Germline V gene data show CDR1 as LNHNV and CDR2 as YYDKDF (reference sequence). CDR3 size: 15 residues. The J segment lost 2 bases and the V segment lost 0 bases, leaving 3 bases of the junction unmatched.

The chain is built from TRBV15 and TRBJ2-3; TRBD1 agrees at 11 bases. The CDR3 is 16 amino acids. With V trimmed by 1 base and J by 5 bases, 5 bases remained unmatched. Germline V gene sequence: CDR1 LNHNV, CDR2 YYDKDF (reference sequence). The CDR3 reads CATSRARTGGEDTQYF. In DNA, the CDR3 is TGTGCCACCAGCAGAGCCAGGACAGGGGGCGAAGATACGCAGTATTTT.

The chain joins TRBV6-5 to TRBJ2-5; 7 nucleotides line up with TRBD1. The end of the DNA is better explained by TRBJ2-7, so the J call may be wrong. Germline V lookup: CDR1 MNHEY, CDR2 SVGAGI. This CDR3 comprises 14 residues. CDR3 sequence (DNA): TGTGCCAGCAGTTGGACAGGAGCACCCTACGAGCAGTACTTC. Translating it yields CASSWTGAPYEQYF.

The chain recombines TRBV19 with TRBJ2-5; possibly TRBD1 for D (5 bases). Judging by the DNA end, TRBJ2-7 fits better; the J call may be wrong. Germline V gene data show CDR1 as LNHDA and CDR2 as SQIVND (reference sequence). The CDR3 contains 13 residues. The CDR3 protein is CASSPRAGHEQYF. The CDR3 DNA sequence: TGTGCCAGTAGTCCCAGGGCAGGGCACGAGCAGTACTTC.

V usage is TRBV27 and J usage is TRBJ2-1; TRBD2 matches at 12 bases. This CDR3 comprises 16 residues. In germline, CDR1 is MNHEY, CDR2 SMNVEV (reference sequence). J gave up 5 bases and V 2 bases, and 4 bases lay outside the gene matches. As DNA, the CDR3 is TGTGCCAGCAGTTTAATACTAGCGGGAGGAGACAATGAGCAGTTCTTC. Residues: CASSLILAGGDNEQFF.

The chain recombines TRBV30 with TRBJ2-1; possibly TRBD2 for D (5 bases). The V gene's germline CDR1 is GTSNPN and CDR2 SVGIG (reference sequence). Trimming cost V 2 bases and J 0 bases, with 14 bases left between them. The CDR3 spans 16 residues. In nucleotides, the CDR3 is TGTGCCTGGAGTTTTGGACTTGGTGGCTCCTACAATGAGCAGTTCTTC. Its protein is CAWSFGLGGSYNEQFF.

As DNA, the CDR3 is TGCGCCAGCGCCCCGCGAACGACAGGGGGTCCCAAAAGCTACACCTTC. Its protein is CASAPRTTGGPKSYTF. The chain has TRBV5-1 and TRBJ1-2, with 9 bases fitting TRBD1. Germline CDR1 is SGHRS and CDR2 is YFSETQ. The CDR3 runs to 16 residues. Trimming cost V 7 bases and J 9 bases; bases outside gene matches: 19.

This clone was seen a handful of times. An end of the junction differs from the germline gene, which may be a read error. The chain employs TRBV2 and TRBJ2-7, with D maybe TRBD2 (5 bases). The CDR3 totals 13 residues. Germline-derived CDR1 and CDR2 are SNHLY and FYNNEI. CDR3 protein: CASSEASSHEQYF. The CDR3 DNA follows: TGTGCCAGCAGTGAGGCTAGCTCCCACGAGCAGTACTTC.

This chain connects TRBV30 to TRBJ1-2; D call uncertain. Germline V gene data show CDR1 as GTSNPN and CDR2 as SVGIG (reference sequence). CDR3 length equals 12 residues. Trimming removed 2 bases at V and 7 bases at J, with 11 bases between. DNA of the CDR3: TGTGCCTGGAGTAGCCGTAGTTTTGGCTACACCTTC. It translates to CAWSSRSFGYTF.

The chain employs TRBV12-5 and TRBJ2-3; 11 bases map to TRBD2. The CDR3 is 17 residues long. Trimming at V came to 1 base and at J to 2 bases, leaving 5 bases not matched to a gene. Per the germline V gene, CDR1 is LGHNT and CDR2 is FRNRAP. CDR3 sequence (DNA): TGTGCTAGTGGTTTGGGGGGGACTAGCGGAGACACAGATACGCAGTATTTT. Its protein product is CASGLGGTSGDTDTQYF. Using reference TRBV12-5 and TRBJ2-3 for the parts outside the CDR3, the full variable domain is DARVTQTPRHKVTEMGQEVTMRCQPILGHNTVFWYRQTMMQGLELLAYFRNRAPLDDSGMPKDRFSAEMPDATLATLKIQPSEPRDSAVYFCASGLGGTSGDTDTQYFGPGTRLTVL.